The rows below give T cell receptor beta chains drawn from one sample of a study of shared clonotypes between healthy human individuals. Sequenced by immunoSEQ multiplex PCR; TCRdb stores in-frame clones only, minus some. Counted here are approximately 1.5 million clones, 98% occurring once; the ten biggest clones make up around 0.38%. The sequenced sample was naive CD4+ T cells sorted from blood. The receptors derive from a man aged 30 to 45 in good health. CDR3s include the opening cysteine and the closing phenylalanine or tryptophan. The order of the fields is J gene, D gene, clone size, V gene, CDR3 DNA, CDR3 protein. A D gene is named only where the DNA matches it firmly. Some rows mark clone size as missing; the rest say once, few, many or name a class of expanded clone.

J gene: TRBJ2-1
D gene: TRBD2
clone size: NA
V gene: TRBV18
CDR3 DNA: TGTGCCAGCTCACTTCGGGGAGGGTGGTATGAGCAGTTCTTC
CDR3 protein: CASSLRGGWYEQFF

J gene: TRBJ1-5
D gene: NA
clone size: few
V gene: TRBV6-6
CDR3 DNA: TGTGCCAGCAGTTACTCGAAAGAACAGCCCCAGCATTTT
CDR3 protein: CASSYSKEQPQHF

J gene: TRBJ2-2
D gene: TRBD2
clone size: once
V gene: TRBV9
CDR3 DNA: TGTGCCAGCAGACCCCCCGCGGGAGACACCGGGGAGCTGTTTTTT
CDR3 protein: CASRPPAGDTGELFF

J gene: TRBJ2-1
D gene: NA
clone size: NA
V gene: TRBV2
CDR3 DNA: TGTGCCAGCAGCCCTACTAGTCGGGCCTACAATGAGCAGTTCTTC
CDR3 protein: CASSPTSRAYNEQFF

J gene: TRBJ2-3
D gene: NA
clone size: NA
V gene: TRBV25-1
CDR3 DNA: TGTGCCAGCAGTGGCCACCGGTTGGGCACGACAGATACGCAGTATTTT
CDR3 protein: CASSGHRLGTTDTQYF

J gene: TRBJ1-5
D gene: TRBD1
clone size: once
V gene: TRBV18
CDR3 DNA: TGTGCCAGCTCACAGACAGGGAGCATAGGTCAGCCCCAGCATTTT
CDR3 protein: CASSQTGSIGQPQHF

J gene: TRBJ1-2
D gene: NA
clone size: NA
V gene: TRBV30
CDR3 DNA: TGTGCCTGGAGTGAGGGGACCTATGGCTACACCTTC
CDR3 protein: CAWSEGTYGYTF

J gene: TRBJ2-5
D gene: NA
clone size: NA
V gene: TRBV7-9
CDR3 DNA: TGTGCCAGCAGCCTCAAACGGGGAGTGCACCAAGAGACCCAGTACTTC
CDR3 protein: CASSLKRGVHQETQYF

J gene: TRBJ1-1
D gene: TRBD1
clone size: NA
V gene: TRBV29-1
CDR3 DNA: TGCAGCGTTGCTCGACCAGGGGGAAGAGCTTTCTTT
CDR3 protein: CSVARPGGRAFF

J gene: TRBJ2-1
D gene: TRBD2
clone size: NA
V gene: TRBV30
CDR3 DNA: TGTGCCTGGTGGGACCCTAGCGGGCTCTCCTACAATGAGCAGTTCTTC
CDR3 protein: CAWWDPSGLSYNEQFF

J gene: TRBJ2-7
D gene: NA
clone size: NA
V gene: TRBV7-2
CDR3 DNA: TGTGCCAGCAGCTTTCCCGGGGCCTACTCCTACGAGCAGTACTTC
CDR3 protein: CASSFPGAYSYEQYF

J gene: TRBJ2-1
D gene: NA
clone size: NA
V gene: TRBV7-2
CDR3 DNA: TGTGCCAGCAGTCATCTTAGTAGCCTAGTCGGCAATGAGCAGTTCTTC
CDR3 protein: CASSHLSSLVGNEQFF

J gene: TRBJ2-1
D gene: TRBD2
clone size: few
V gene: TRBV19
CDR3 DNA: TGTGCCAGTAGCCCCGGACTAGCGGGAAGGAGGAAGAAGAATGAGCAGTTCTTC
CDR3 protein: CASSPGLAGRRKKNEQFF

J gene: TRBJ2-5
D gene: NA
clone size: NA
V gene: TRBV6-6
CDR3 DNA: TGTGCCAGCGAACACCGGATGGGACGGCAAGAGACCCAGTACTTC
CDR3 protein: CASEHRMGRQETQYF

J gene: TRBJ2-3
D gene: TRBD2
clone size: NA
V gene: TRBV6-5
CDR3 DNA: TGTGCCAGCAGTTACTCGCTAGCGGGGACAGATACGCAGTATTTT
CDR3 protein: CASSYSLAGTDTQYF

J gene: TRBJ2-6
D gene: NA
clone size: NA
V gene: TRBV9
CDR3 DNA: TGTGCCAGCAGCGTAGGTTCCCGGGGTTCCCGCTCTGGGGCCAACGTCCTGACTTTC
CDR3 protein: CASSVGSRGSRSGANVLTF

J gene: TRBJ2-7
D gene: TRBD2
clone size: NA
V gene: TRBV5-1
CDR3 DNA: TGCGCCAGCAGCTTGGCCGCGACACTATATAGCGGGAGCTCCTACGAGCAGTACTTC
CDR3 protein: CASSLAATLYSGSSYEQYF

J gene: TRBJ1-5
D gene: TRBD1
clone size: NA
V gene: TRBV27
CDR3 DNA: TGTGCCAGCAGTCTCGGGACAGGGGGCGATCAGCCCCAGCATTTT
CDR3 protein: CASSLGTGGDQPQHF

J gene: TRBJ1-2
D gene: NA
clone size: NA
V gene: TRBV5-1
CDR3 DNA: TGCGCCAGCAGCTTGGGGCCAGTTTCCGGTGAAGACTACACCTTC
CDR3 protein: CASSLGPVSGEDYTF

J gene: TRBJ1-1
D gene: NA
clone size: NA
V gene: TRBV7-9
CDR3 DNA: TGTGCCAGCAGCTTACGGACTGAAGCTTTCTTT
CDR3 protein: CASSLRTEAFF

J gene: TRBJ2-1
D gene: NA
clone size: NA
V gene: TRBV5-5
CDR3 DNA: TGTGCCAGCAGCTTGGCCGGACTCTCCAATGAGCAGTTCTTC
CDR3 protein: CASSLAGLSNEQFF

J gene: TRBJ2-1
D gene: TRBD2
clone size: NA
V gene: TRBV7-9
CDR3 DNA: TGTGCCAGCAGCCACAGCGGGAGGGCCGAATTCGACAATGAGCAGTTCTTC
CDR3 protein: CASSHSGRAEFDNEQFF

J gene: TRBJ1-4
D gene: TRBD1
clone size: NA
V gene: TRBV28
CDR3 DNA: TGTGCCAGCAGTTCCCACCCGACAGGGAAGGAAAAACTGTTTTTT
CDR3 protein: CASSSHPTGKEKLFF